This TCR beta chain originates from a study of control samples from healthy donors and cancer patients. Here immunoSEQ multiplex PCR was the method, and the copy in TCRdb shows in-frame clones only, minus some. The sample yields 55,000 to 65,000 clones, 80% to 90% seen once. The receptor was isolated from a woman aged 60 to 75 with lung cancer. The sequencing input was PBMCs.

CDR3 DNA sequence: TGTGCCAGCAGCAAAACGCGAGTGGCCACTGAAGCTTTCTTT. Its protein product is CASSKTRVATEAFF. V gene TRBV21-1 combines with J gene TRBJ1-1. TRBV21-1 is deemed a pseudogene. The CDR3 is 14 residues long.